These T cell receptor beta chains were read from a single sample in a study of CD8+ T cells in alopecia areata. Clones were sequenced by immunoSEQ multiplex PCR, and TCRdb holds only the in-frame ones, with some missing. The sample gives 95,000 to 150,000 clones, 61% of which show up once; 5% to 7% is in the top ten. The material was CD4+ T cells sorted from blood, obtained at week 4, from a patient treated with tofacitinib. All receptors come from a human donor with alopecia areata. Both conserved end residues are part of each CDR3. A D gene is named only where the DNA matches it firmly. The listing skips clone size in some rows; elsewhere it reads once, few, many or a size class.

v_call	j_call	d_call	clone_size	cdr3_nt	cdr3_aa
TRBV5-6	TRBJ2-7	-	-	TGTGCCAGCAGCTTGGCAGGAGGCCTTCCCTACGAGCAGTACTTC	CASSLAGGLPYEQYF
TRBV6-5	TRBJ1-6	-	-	TGTGCCAGCAGTTTCCAGAGGGGGTGGAATTCACCCCTCCACTTT	CASSFQRGWNSPLHF
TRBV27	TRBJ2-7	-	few	TGTGCCAGCAGTTTACAGCTGCGTTCCTACGAGCAGTACTTC	CASSLQLRSYEQYF
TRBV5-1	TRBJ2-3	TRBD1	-	TGCGCCAGCAGTCTGGACAGGCCAGATACGCAGTATTTT	CASSLDRPDTQYF
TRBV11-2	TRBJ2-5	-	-	TGTGCCAGCAGCTCCGGGGAGACCCAGTACTTC	CASSSGETQYF
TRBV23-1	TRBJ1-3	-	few	TGCGCCAGCAGTCGCCTCTCTGGAAACACCATATATTTT	CASSRLSGNTIYF
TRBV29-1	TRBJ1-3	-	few	TGCAGCGTGGGGTCATCTGGAAACACCATATATTTT	CSVGSSGNTIYF
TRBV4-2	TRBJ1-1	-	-	TGTGCCAGCAGCCAAGATTTTAGGGAAGGCACTGAAGCTTTCTTT	CASSQDFREGTEAFF
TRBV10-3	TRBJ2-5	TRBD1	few	TGTGCCATCAGTGATTTAACAGGGGTCGGGGAGACCCAGTACTTC	CAISDLTGVGETQYF
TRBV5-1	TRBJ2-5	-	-	TGCGCCAGCAGCTCACCCCCAGAGACCCAGTACTTC	CASSSPPETQYF
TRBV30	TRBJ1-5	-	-	TGTGCCTGGAGTGTACCGGCAGGGGTGCCCCAGCATTTT	CAWSVPAGVPQHF
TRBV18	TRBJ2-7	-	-	TGTGCCAGCTCACCAGCTGGCGAGCAGTACTTC	CASSPAGEQYF
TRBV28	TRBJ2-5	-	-	TGTGCCAGCACCCTGGCCGGGACCCGAGAGACCCAGTACTTC	CASTLAGTRETQYF
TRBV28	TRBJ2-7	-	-	TGTGCCAGCAGTTTTGGGTTGGAGGGCCCTAGCAGGTACTTC	CASSFGLEGPSRYF
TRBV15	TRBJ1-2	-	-	TGTGCCACCAGCACGGACCAGCGGGCTTATGGCTACACCTTC	CATSTDQRAYGYTF
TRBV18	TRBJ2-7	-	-	TGTGCCAGCTCACCACGGGGAGAGGTGCAGTACTTC	CASSPRGEVQYF
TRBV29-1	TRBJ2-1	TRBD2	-	TGCAGCGTTGGAATAGCGGGGAATGAGCAGTTCTTC	CSVGIAGNEQFF
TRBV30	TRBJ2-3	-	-	TGTGCCTGGAGTGCCAGTCGGAGCACAGATACGCAGTATTTT	CAWSASRSTDTQYF
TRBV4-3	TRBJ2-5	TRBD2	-	TGCGCCAGCAGCCAAGATCGCATGGGTGGTACTAGCGGGGCCGCAGAGACCCAGTACTTC	CASSQDRMGGTSGAAETQYF
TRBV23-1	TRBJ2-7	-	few	TGCGCCAGCCCCGATGACGGGCCCCCATCCGAGCAGTACTTC	CASPDDGPPSEQYF
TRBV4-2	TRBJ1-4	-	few	TGTGCCAGCAGCCAAGTCATCGGAGCTGACGAAAAACTGTTTTTT	CASSQVIGADEKLFF
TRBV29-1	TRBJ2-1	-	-	TGCAGCGTTGGAGGGTTGACGTGGAATGAGCAGTTCTTC	CSVGGLTWNEQFF
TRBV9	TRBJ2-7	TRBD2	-	TGTGCCAGCAGCCCAGGGGCCAGCGGGAGCTACGAGCAGTACTTC	CASSPGASGSYEQYF
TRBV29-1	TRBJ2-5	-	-	TGCAGCGTTGACTCAGGGGGGCCGAGGGAGACCCAGTACTTC	CSVDSGGPRETQYF
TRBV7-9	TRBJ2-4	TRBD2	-	TGTGCCAGCAGCTTAGCAGGGAAGCGGGAGGGCGACAAAAACATTCAGTACTTC	CASSLAGKREGDKNIQYF
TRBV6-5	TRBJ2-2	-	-	TGTGCCAGCAGTTACGAGGGGAGAAGCACCGGGGAGCTGTTTTTT	CASSYEGRSTGELFF
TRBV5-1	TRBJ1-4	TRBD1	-	TGCGCCAGCAGAGGGACAGGCCGAGTACTGTTTTTT	CASRGTGRVLFF
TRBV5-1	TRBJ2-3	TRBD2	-	TGCGCCAGCAGCTTGTTGACTAGCGGGGGACGCACAGATACGCAGTATTTT	CASSLLTSGGRTDTQYF
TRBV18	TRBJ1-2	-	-	TGTGCCAGCTCACCGGTCGGGACTGCTGAATATGGCTACACCTTC	CASSPVGTAEYGYTF
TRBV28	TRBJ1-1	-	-	TGTGCCAGCAACCCGGCTGCCACTGAAGCTTTCTTT	CASNPAATEAFF